This entry features one T cell receptor beta chain sequence. Libraries were prepared by immunoSEQ multiplex PCR; TCRdb keeps only in-frame clonotypes and omits some of them. The table shows around 230,000 clones, with 80% to 90% occurring only once. The sample belongs to a study of blood T cell repertoires in COVID-19. Trimming cost V 0 bases and J 2 bases; bases outside gene matches: 7. Germline CDR1 is SGHTA and CDR2 is FQGNSA. The length of the CDR3 is 18 residues. The genes are TRBV7-2 and TRBJ2-1; TRBD2 matches 10 bases. This receptor was obtained from a young man who had recovered from COVID-19. The sequenced sample consisted of peripheral blood. CDR3 sequence: CASSLATRAGGAYNEQFF. CDR3 bases: TGTGCCAGCAGCTTAGCCACCAGAGCGGGGGGGGCCTACAATGAGCAGTTCTTC.